This T cell receptor beta chain was sequenced for a study of regulatory dendritic cells for organ transplantation. About the study: On day 6, the dendritic cells were exposed to LPS. Study outcomes and limitations: Naive CD4+ and CD8+ repertoires were highly diverse; memory CD8+ was most oligoclonal. Alloreactive memory CD8+ T cell pools varied considerably between individuals.

V was clipped by 3 bases and J by 4 bases, with 13 bases between them. Germline CDR1 reads LGHNA; CDR2 reads YNFKEQ. This CDR3 contains 15 residues. CFSE-labeled sorted T cells met regulatory or mature dendritic cells for roughly 5 days. Naive CD45RA+ and memory CD45RO+ CD4+ or CD8+ T cells were FACS-sorted. Some clones are missing from TCRdb's copy, which holds only in-frame ones; the method was immunoSEQ multiplex PCR. The table shows under 12,000 clones, with 60% to 85% occurring only once. To note about this clone: Its matching antigen is unknown.

The specimen sequenced was memory CD4+ T cells from blood cultured with regulatory dendritic cells. Indicated subset: CD45RO+ memory T cells. The gene calls are TRBV4-2 and TRBJ1-5, with TRBD1 as a possible D gene (5 bases). The receptor comes from a human donor in good health. The CDR3 nucleotides are TGTGCCAGCAGCCAGTACCAGGGTTTAAATCAGCCCCAGCATTTT. This gives the protein CASSQYQGLNQPQHF.